The T cell receptor beta chain described here comes from a study of cytomegalovirus exposure and HLA in healthy donors (dated 2017 in TCRdb). Concerning the study at large: An earlier analysis of roughly 610 of the donors reported 276 Gb of sequence data and 117 million unique TCR beta sequences obtained from 180 million or so T cells. An early release covering approximately 600 HLA-typed donors comprised roughly 300 gigabases of sequencing data and about 90 million unique TCR sequences. Among the approximately 420 genotyped donors, about 85% belonged to the genetic ancestry cluster associated with self-reported Caucasian donors. The study aimed to test whether cataloging public T cell receptors could reveal signatures of past pathogen exposure. Using immunosequencing, the study profiled T cell repertoires from about 620 subjects and related those repertoires to cytomegalovirus serostatus. A separate validation cohort of about 110 different subjects was used in addition to the approximately 640-subject first cohort. To predict cytomegalovirus infection status, the study brought together high-throughput TCR immunosequencing, statistical association of individual TCRs with disease status, and machine learning. A later analysis re-analyzed previously published TCR beta repertoires from hundreds of donors and added high-resolution HLA genotyping to study TCR occurrence patterns. Rather than drawing on any new phenotypic data, the later analysis identified candidate immune exposures from TCR beta sequences and the way those sequences occurred across donors. In an earlier analysis of 550 to 700 of the donors, high-throughput TCR beta sequencing was used to judge whether each TCR beta V gene segment behaved as functional or pseudogenic. Alongside the repertoire data, information on donor age, sex, ethnicity and CMV serostatus was compiled. In a later genetic analysis, genome-wide SNP genotypes for about 60% of the 666 donors were used, and that subset was treated as a discovery cohort. All discovery cohort repertoires had been generated on a single sequencing platform. Both class I and class II loci were covered by HLA typing, at four-digit resolution. The number of typed donors differed by locus: 629-630 for A, B, C, DRB1 and DQB1; roughly 510 for DQA1; 600 to 610 for DPA1; and roughly 450 for DPB1. Because of strong linkage in the cohort, four to six DR-DQ haplotypes were treated as single units for association and clustering. Across approximately 420 genotyped donors of the cohort, an average of approximately 240,000 unique TCR beta nucleotide sequences per donor were sequenced, and approximately 17% of those sequences were non-productive.

Results the study describes overall, beyond this receptor: In a later analysis, most CMV-associated TCR beta chains were found to appear HLA-restricted, with HLA associations seemingly driven largely by CMV exposure. Only TCR beta chains were sequenced in this cohort, and the absence of alpha or paired-chain data limited detectable features. Because counts were too low, 15 to 20 rarely observed V segments, including chromosome 9 orphons, were excluded from the earlier analysis of some 590 of the donors. A group of highly shared sequence variants was considered likely to be a technical artifact of the sequencing pipeline. Several of the top co-occurrence clusters appeared to be linked to parvovirus B19, influenza, CMV and Epstein-Barr virus, according to a later analysis. While some public TCRs were present in many individuals, most TCR sequences turned up only very rarely across donors. In a later analysis, the rate of TCR association differed among HLA loci, with DRB1 alleles having the most associated TCRs and HLA-C alleles having the fewest. V-gene and J-gene trimming of TCR beta chains was associated with a missense DCLRE1C variant in a later genetic analysis, and the association was replicated in an independent cohort. Correlated functional status among segregating V segments might be attributable to linkage disequilibrium, but an unknown experimental factor could not be ruled out. A later analysis associated roughly 17,000 TCR beta sequences with specific HLA alleles at a false discovery rate of 0.05. A total of around 150 TCR beta chains were listed by the study as associated with cytomegalovirus. In an earlier analysis of 587 of the donors, most TCR beta V segments appeared in productive rearrangements about 87% or about 30% of the time, broadly matching IMGT annotations. A later genetic analysis reported fewer N-insertions in productive TCRs among donors in an Asian-associated ancestry cluster than the roughly 700-donor mean. Presence/absence analyses assumed roughly uniform sequencing depth across donors, an assumption that may not hold. The authors suggested that the approach could potentially be generalized to other disease states and immunological phenotypes. Some IMGT-functional V segments, including TRBV6-2 and TRBV6-3, could not be distinguished by the 87-base-pair reads and were therefore excluded. The classifier was reported to diagnose cytomegalovirus status with high specificity and sensitivity in both the original and validation cohorts. A further reported finding was that TCR beta sequences accurately predicted the HLA-A and HLA-B alleles for most subjects in the first cohort. Because HLA typing was unavailable for some donors at each locus, only the typed subset was used in association tests. Assigning TCR associations to individual alleles was difficult when HLA alleles, especially DR and DQ, strongly co-occurred. In vitro tests confirmed that a few of the cytomegalovirus-associated TCR beta chains recognize cytomegalovirus antigens. The only immune exposure information available for the cohort was CMV serostatus. In a later analysis, HLA-associated TCR beta chains were found to be more clonally expanded and to have lower generation probabilities than equally common non-associated chains.

Libraries were built with the immunoSEQ multiplex PCR assay. For the multiplex PCR, a mixture combining 60 forward primers for TCR Vbeta segments and 13 reverse primers for TCR Jbeta segments was used. Amplification of the CDR3 region of rearranged TCR beta genes was performed with a multiplex PCR assay on genomic DNA. The Illumina HiSeq System was used to sequence the amplified TCR beta libraries as 87-base-pair reads. The paper's processing steps were these. Across the 700 or so repertoires, a later analysis counted 60 million to 90 million unique TCR beta chains, some 11 million of which were shared by at least two donors. Raw reads were error-corrected and collapsed into unique sequences by a nearest-neighbor algorithm in which closely related sequences were merged to remove PCR and sequencing errors. To assign V, D and J gene segments, CDR3 sequences were aligned to IMGT reference sequences. For a sequence to be retained, a match of at least six nucleotides to both a V gene segment and a J gene segment was required. Rearrangements were classified as productive when the CDR3 lacked stop codons and remained in frame with V and J, and all other rearrangements were classified as non-productive. Following IMGT convention, CDR3 was defined as the stretch from the second conserved V-encoded cysteine up to the conserved J-encoded phenylalanine. The earlier analysis of 550 to 650 of the donors excluded any sequence lacking an unambiguous match to a single V gene segment. An earlier analysis of roughly 590 of the donors called V segments functional above 56.7% productive rearrangements and segregating when the between-donor standard deviation exceeded 5%. A statistical classification framework was built for diagnosing cytomegalovirus status from the catalog of TCR beta chain sequences. A later analysis assigned V and J genes by comparing TCR nucleotide sequences with IMGT/GENE-DB human TR gene sequences. The TCRdist pipeline was used in a later analysis to assign CDR3 sequences and most-parsimonious VDJ recombination scenarios. A later analysis defined each TCR beta chain by its CDR3 amino acid sequence plus V-gene family, and excluded reads lacking a unique V-gene family. As a way to deal with suspected cross-contamination and a sequencing artifact, a later analysis dropped 450 to 600 nucleotide sequences that were highly shared and had low generation probability. A later analysis calculated a clonal expansion index for each public chain from normalized within-repertoire ranks of inferred template counts. Generation probabilities in a later analysis came from a VDJ recombination model fitted to out-of-frame rearrangements, and those results were checked against IGoR. In a later analysis, TCR-TCR, TCR-HLA and TCR-CMV co-occurrence was scored with hypergeometric tests, and a repertoire-size bias correction was applied to TCR pairs. In a later analysis, false discovery rates were estimated by permuting HLA or CMV assignments 20 times. In a later analysis, co-occurring TCRs were grouped using DBSCAN, with TCRdist sequence similarity added in when clustering inside HLA-allele-positive subsets. Repertoires with fewer than 30,000 or more than 120,000 public chains, plus five repertoires with anomalous nucleotide sharing, were excluded from co-occurrence clustering. TCRdb limited this immuneACCESS table to in-frame rearrangements with V and J called. A share of clones is missing; checked studies link under half to unresolved V genes, and the rest is unexplained. The V and J calls and clone size come from that table; D and trimming were worked out from the DNA. This sample holds under 200,000 clones; under 70% were observed only once. In total, the top ten clones hold less than 3.5% of the sample.

Of note for this clone: Its antigen is still unknown. There are no base qualities to consult, and no much larger clone falls within one base.

In total, roughly 710 healthy bone marrow donors made up the cohort. At the time of sampling, every cohort member was nominally healthy, though immune exposures that went unrecorded were likely present. The donor tested CMV seropositive and was one of the 289 seropositive cohort members. A peripheral blood sample was provided by each donor, and peripheral blood mononuclear cells were used for TCR beta sequencing. The Qiagen DNeasy Blood Extraction Kit was used to extract genomic DNA from the blood cell samples. V and J are truncated by 5 bases and 0 bases respectively, leaving an intervening sequence of 4 bases. The germline V gene (reference sequence) supplies CDR1 MNHNY and CDR2 SVGAGI. The CDR3, from cysteine to phenylalanine, totals 13 residues. Solely the CDR3 DNA is kept, with 39 bases framed from the first base.

The rearranged chain carries TRBV6-6 and TRBJ1-4, with an unclear D gene assignment. The TCR comes from a woman between 35 and 50 years old in good health and CMV-seropositive. Sequencing was done on a sample of PBMCs. The bases read TGTGCCAGCAGTCTCTCAACTAATGAAAAACTGTTTTTT. Its coded protein is CASSLSTNEKLFF.